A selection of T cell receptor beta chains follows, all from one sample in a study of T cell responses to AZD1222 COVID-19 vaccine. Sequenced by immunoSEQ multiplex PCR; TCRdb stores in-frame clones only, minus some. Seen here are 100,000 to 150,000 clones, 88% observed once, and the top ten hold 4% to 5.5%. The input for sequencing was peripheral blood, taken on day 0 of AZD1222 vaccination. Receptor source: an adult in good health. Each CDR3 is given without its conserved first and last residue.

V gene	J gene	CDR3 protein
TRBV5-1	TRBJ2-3	ASSLKQGATDTQY
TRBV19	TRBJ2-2	ASRGTDRDTGELF
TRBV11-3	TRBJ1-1	ASSRGAERDTEAF
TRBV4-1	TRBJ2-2	ASSSTSRRGTGELF
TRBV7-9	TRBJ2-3	ASSTSGGSTDTQY
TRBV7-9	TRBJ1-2	ASSLGRGADYGYT
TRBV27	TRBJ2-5	ASRDRVGLAGGETQY
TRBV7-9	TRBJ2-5	ASSSRPQGQETQY
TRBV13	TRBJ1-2	ASSLIPTWTGPYGYT
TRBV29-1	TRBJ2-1	SVRADGAYNEQF
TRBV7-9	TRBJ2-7	ASSPATGGSEYEQY
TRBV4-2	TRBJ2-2	ASSQDDAVNTGELF
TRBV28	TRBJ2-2	ASTFWGTTNTGELF
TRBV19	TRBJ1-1	ASSIATGPNTEAF
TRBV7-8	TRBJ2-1	ASSLGPLAGGIEQF
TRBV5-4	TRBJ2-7	ASSFDGEQY
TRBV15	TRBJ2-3	ATSRDAAGGDTQY
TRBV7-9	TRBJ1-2	ASSFPITNYGYT
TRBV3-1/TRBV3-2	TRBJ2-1	ASSQGTGRSVEF
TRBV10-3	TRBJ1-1	AIDRGGNTEAF
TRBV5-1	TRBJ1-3	ASSLDRQGAAGNTIY
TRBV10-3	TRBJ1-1	AISLRANTEAF
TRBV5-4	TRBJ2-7	ASSLGAYEQY